This entry lists 25 T cell receptor beta chains sequenced from one sample in a study of T cell responses to AZD1222 COVID-19 vaccine. The assay was immunoSEQ multiplex PCR, and TCRdb's table has in-frame clones only and misses some. The repertoire holds more than 75,000 clones, with roughly nine tenths as singletons. Sample: peripheral blood, taken on day 0 of AZD1222 vaccination. Source of these receptors: an adult in good health.

A few counts support this clone. The chain recombines TRBV11-2 with TRBJ2-1; D is unresolved. Deletions cut 0 bases from V and 8 bases from J, with 11 bases between. The CDR3 runs 14 residues. Per the germline V gene, CDR1 is SGHAT and CDR2 is FQNNGV. CDR3 sequence: CASSLEAGFDEQFF. In nucleotides, the CDR3 is TGTGCCAGCAGCTTAGAGGCAGGCTTCGATGAGCAGTTCTTC.

This clone was counted a single time. The V and J genes are TRBV28 and TRBJ2-3; 7 bases fit TRBD2. Germline loops: CDR1 MDHEN, CDR2 SYDVKM. CDR3 length: 15 residues. The J segment lost 6 bases and the V segment lost 7 bases, leaving 13 bases of the junction unmatched. In DNA, the CDR3 is TGTGCCAGCACAACCGGGACTACCCCGGGGGATACGCAGTATTTT. This sequence encodes CASTTGTTPGDTQYF.

The chain has TRBV11-2 and TRBJ2-3; D is uncertain. V lost 5 bases and J lost 0, with 12 bases in between. CDR1 and CDR2 from the germline V gene are SGHAT and FQNNGV. This CDR3 spans 15 amino acids. Written as DNA, the CDR3 is TGTGCCAGCAGCCCGGCGGCGGCCAGCACAGATACGCAGTATTTT. This codes for CASSPAAASTDTQYF.

The chain has TRBV27 and TRBJ2-7; D is unresolved. This CDR3 has 13 residues. V lost 4 bases, J lost 3 bases, and 10 bases lay in between. Looked up from germline, CDR1 is MNHEY and CDR2 is SMNVEV (reference sequence). CDR3 sequence reads: CASSSATGYEQYF. The CDR3 DNA reads TGTGCCAGCAGTTCTGCAACGGGCTACGAGCAGTACTTC.

The chain combines TRBV19 with TRBJ2-7, with TRBD1 matching 7 bases. Germline values: CDR1 LNHDA, CDR2 SQIVND (reference sequence). V shed 3 bases and J 3 bases; nucleotides not matched to a gene: 5. The CDR3 covers 14 residues. CDR3 residues: CASSIPGQNYEQYF. DNA for the CDR3: TGTGCCAGTAGTATTCCGGGACAGAACTACGAGCAGTACTTC.

The V and J genes are TRBV9 and TRBJ2-1; 14 nucleotides match TRBD2. Germline loops: CDR1 SGDLS, CDR2 YYNGEE. V lost 4 bases, J lost 5 bases, and 11 bases stayed unmatched. The CDR3 is 18 amino acids. CDR3 residues: CASSFRLAGGAFDNEQFF. The DNA of the CDR3 is TGTGCCAGCAGCTTCAGACTAGCGGGAGGGGCATTTGACAATGAGCAGTTCTTC.

The rearrangement links TRBV7-2 to TRBJ2-1; 7 bases map to TRBD1. The CDR3 covers 13 residues. With V trimmed by 1 base and J by 6 bases, 0 bases remained unmatched. Looked up from germline, CDR1 is SGHTA and CDR2 is FQGNSA. The CDR3 sequence: CASSLDRGNEQFF. Here the CDR3 DNA reads TGTGCCAGCAGCTTAGACAGGGGCAATGAGCAGTTCTTC.

The rearrangement links TRBV18 to TRBJ1-1; D call uncertain. V lost 0 bases, J lost 11 bases, and 10 bases lay in between. The length of the CDR3 is 12 residues. Per the germline V gene, CDR1 is KGHSH and CDR2 is LQKENI. CDR3 loop: CASSPPNGEAFF. CDR3 in DNA: TGTGCCAGCTCACCACCGAACGGGGAGGCTTTCTTT.

V usage is TRBV3-1 (or the pseudogene TRBV3-2) and J usage is TRBJ2-5, with 9 nucleotides matching TRBD2. V trimming: 0 bases; J trimming: 1 base; junction bases outside the gene matches: 6. Germline-derived CDR1 and CDR2 are LGHDT and YNNKEL (reference sequence). The CDR3 totals 17 residues. The CDR3 nucleotides read TGTGCCAGCAGCCAAGAAAGAACTAGCGGGTTCCAAGAGACCCAGTACTTC. Its protein is CASSQERTSGFQETQYF.

The gene calls are TRBV5-5 and TRBJ2-1; TRBD2 agrees at 9 bases. The CDR3 totals 15 residues. Germline lookup yields CDR1 SGHKS and CDR2 YYEKEE (reference sequence). The V gene end was trimmed by 1 base and the J gene end by 10 bases; junction bases not matched to a gene: 9. The CDR3 sequence is CASSLTGIAGEEQFF. The DNA of the CDR3 is TGTGCCAGCAGCTTGACGGGGATAGCGGGAGAAGAGCAGTTCTTC.

This clone came up a few times. The rearrangement uses TRBV28 and TRBJ2-2; possibly TRBD1 for D (5 bases). The length of the CDR3 is 13 residues. CDR1 and CDR2 (germline): MDHEN, SYDVKM. The ends were cut back, 6 bases at V and 4 bases at J, with 9 bases in the middle. CDR3 region: CASSPQGTGELFF. The DNA of the CDR3 is TGTGCCAGCAGCCCGCAGGGCACCGGGGAGCTGTTTTTT.

V usage is TRBV20-1 and J usage is TRBJ1-5; no firm D call. Germline CDR1 and CDR2: DFQATT and SNEGSKA (reference sequence). V was trimmed by 3 bases and J by 5 bases, leaving 20 bases between them. This CDR3 spans 16 amino acids. The CDR3 loop is CSASPWGSKRDQPQHF. CDR3 coding DNA: TGCAGTGCTAGTCCCTGGGGTAGTAAGCGGGATCAGCCCCAGCATTTT.

The J gene is TRBJ2-1, the V gene TRBV4-3; D may be TRBD1 (5 bases). The CDR3 loop spans 16 amino acids. Germline lookup yields CDR1 LGHNA and CDR2 YSLEER. V lost 0 bases and J lost 7, with 16 bases in between. The CDR3 protein is CASSQDLTGPGNEQFF. The DNA of the CDR3 is TGCGCCAGCAGCCAAGATCTAACAGGCCCTGGGAATGAGCAGTTCTTC.

The CDR3 region is CATRSREGADTEAFF. The CDR3 coding sequence is TGTGCCACCCGTTCACGGGAGGGGGCGGACACTGAAGCTTTCTTT. The chain links TRBV19 to TRBJ1-1; 7 bases are shared with TRBD1. Germline lookup yields CDR1 LNHDA and CDR2 SQIVND (reference sequence). J lost 3 bases, V lost 10 bases, and 14 bases had no gene match. The CDR3 contains 15 residues.

The rearrangement uses TRBV10-3 and TRBJ2-2; D remains ambiguous. CDR3 length: 15 amino acids. V gave up 0 bases and J gave up 8 bases, with 13 bases separating them. Germline values: CDR1 ENHRY, CDR2 SYGVKD. In nucleotides, the CDR3 is TGTGCCATCAGTGAGTCGTATTCTCGAACTGGGGAGCTGTTTTTT. Protein product: CAISESYSRTGELFF.

The chain couples TRBV27 to TRBJ2-2; 9 nucleotides align to TRBD1. V was clipped by 3 bases and J by 4 bases; unmatched bases: 9. The CDR3 length is 17 residues. Looked up from germline, CDR1 is MNHEY and CDR2 is SMNVEV (reference sequence). The CDR3 region is CASSFHRGRAGTGELFF. The CDR3 DNA reads TGTGCCAGCAGTTTCCACAGGGGGCGGGCGGGCACCGGGGAGCTGTTTTTT.

V usage is TRBV28 and J usage is TRBJ2-3; 7 positions match TRBD2. The CDR3 covers 13 residues. CDR1 and CDR2 (germline): MDHEN, SYDVKM. Trimming at V came to 7 bases and at J to 9 bases, leaving 10 bases not matched to a gene. The chain's CDR3 is CASNLSGSPTQYF. DNA of the CDR3: TGTGCCAGCAACCTTAGCGGGTCCCCCACGCAGTATTTT.

The chain couples TRBV6-1 to TRBJ1-5; no firm D call. Germline loops: CDR1 MNHNS, CDR2 SASEGT. This CDR3 comprises 12 residues. V was clipped by 0 bases and J by 8 bases, with 5 bases between them. CDR3 amino acids: CASSEAPKPQHF. In DNA, the CDR3 is TGTGCCAGCAGTGAAGCCCCTAAGCCCCAGCATTTT.

The table lists this clone with a count of one. V usage is TRBV10-3 and J usage is TRBJ1-5; 10 positions agree with TRBD1. V dropped 8 bases and J dropped 0; count of bases not matched to a gene: 4. Germline V gene data show CDR1 as ENHRY and CDR2 as SYGVKD. This CDR3 region has 15 residues. The CDR3 coding sequence is TGTGCCATCGGACAGGGGGGAGGTAGCAATCAGCCCCAGCATTTT. Its protein is CAIGQGGGSNQPQHF.

The J gene is TRBJ2-1, the V gene TRBV6-5, with D hard to call. From germline, CDR1 is MNHEY and CDR2 SVGAGI. This CDR3 region has 14 residues. The ends were cut back, 6 bases at V and 13 bases at J, with 22 bases in the middle. For the CDR3, the DNA is TGTGCCAGCAGCCCCTCGATTGGTCTCGCAGGCCAGTTCTTC. Residues: CASSPSIGLAGQFF.

This clone has just one count. The genes are TRBV11-2 and TRBJ1-1; no clear D. V dropped 3 bases and J dropped 2 bases, with 10 bases sitting between them. Germline values: CDR1 SGHAT, CDR2 FQNNGV. CDR3 length: 14 residues. The DNA of the CDR3 is TGTGCCAGCAGCTTCAGAGGCTTTAACACTGAAGCTTTCTTT. Protein sequence: CASSFRGFNTEAFF.

The genes are TRBV27 and TRBJ2-7; 10 bases match TRBD1. This CDR3 has 13 amino acids. The germline V gene encodes CDR1 MNHEY and CDR2 SMNVEV (reference sequence). This CDR3 reads CGTRDRGSYEQYF. The CDR3 nucleotides are TGTGGTACTCGGGACAGGGGTTCCTACGAGCAGTACTTC.

J is TRBJ1-1 and V is TRBV29-1, with a tentative D call TRBD1 (5 bases). Germline assignment: CDR1 SQVTM and CDR2 ANQGSEA. The CDR3 is 15 amino acids. The ends were cut back, 4 bases at V and 2 bases at J, with 17 bases in the middle. CDR3 loop: CSVVNIGGYNTEAFF. The CDR3 nucleotides are TGCAGCGTTGTCAACATTGGGGGGTATAACACTGAAGCTTTCTTT.

The chain carries TRBV18 and TRBJ1-1; maybe TRBD1 (5 bases). Germline CDR1 KGHSH, CDR2 LQKENI. Trimming stripped 2 bases from V and 8 bases from J, with 12 bases between. The CDR3 runs 13 residues. The CDR3 reads CASSPWGISEAFF. CDR3 bases: TGTGCCAGCTCACCATGGGGGATCTCGGAAGCTTTCTTT.

The rearrangement uses TRBV7-9 and TRBJ1-4; unclear D gene. V gave up 5 bases and J gave up 7 bases, with 20 bases separating them. Germline V gives CDR1 SEHNR, CDR2 FQNEAQ (reference sequence). The CDR3 contains 16 residues. The CDR3 sequence is CASSPPIIQSGEKLFF. The CDR3 nucleotides are TGTGCCAGCAGCCCCCCCATTATTCAGTCTGGTGAAAAACTGTTTTTT.